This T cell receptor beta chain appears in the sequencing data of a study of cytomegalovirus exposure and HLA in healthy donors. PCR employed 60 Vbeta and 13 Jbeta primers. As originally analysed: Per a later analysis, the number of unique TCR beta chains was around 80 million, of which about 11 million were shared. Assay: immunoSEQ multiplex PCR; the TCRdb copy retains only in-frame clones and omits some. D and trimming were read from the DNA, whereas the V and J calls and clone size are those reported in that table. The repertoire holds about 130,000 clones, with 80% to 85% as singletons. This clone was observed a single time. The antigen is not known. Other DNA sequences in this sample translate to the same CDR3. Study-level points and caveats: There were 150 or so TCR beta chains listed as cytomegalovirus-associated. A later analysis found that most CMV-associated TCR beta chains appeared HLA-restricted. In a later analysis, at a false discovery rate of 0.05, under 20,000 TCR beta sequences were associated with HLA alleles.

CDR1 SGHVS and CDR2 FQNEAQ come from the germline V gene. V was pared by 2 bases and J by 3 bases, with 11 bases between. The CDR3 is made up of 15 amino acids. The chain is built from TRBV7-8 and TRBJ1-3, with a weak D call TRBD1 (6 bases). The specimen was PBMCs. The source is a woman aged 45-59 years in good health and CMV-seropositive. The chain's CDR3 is CASSLRGGIGNTIYF. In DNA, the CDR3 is TGTGCCAGCAGCTTAAGAGGGGGTATTGGAAACACCATATATTTT.